One T cell receptor beta chain is described in this entry. The data were obtained in a study of T-cell reconstitution after alpha-beta-depleted transplantation in children. The library targeted TCRbeta and was prepared with unique molecular identifiers. TCRdb re-called the PCR reads through MiXCR, storing one row per CDR3 protein. The table has approximately 520,000 distinct CDR3 sequences, about 33% seen once. The germline V gene has CDR1 MNHEY and CDR2 SVGAGI. This CDR3 contains 15 residues. Trimming cost V 6 bases and J 0 bases, with 14 bases left between them. V and J are TRBV6-5 and TRBJ1-1, with D unclear. Material: PBMCs from the stem cell graft donor, obtained from the stem cell graft. This clonotype originated in a human donor who donated a stem cell graft to a child with aplastic anemia. CDR3 nucleotide sequence: TGTGCCAGCAGCTATGCTAGAGGGCTGAACACTGAAGCTTTCTTT. Encoded protein: CASSYARGLNTEAFF.